The sequence of this T cell receptor (beta chain) was determined in a study of regulatory T cells in long-lasting Graves disease. Across the study: Patients with persistent Graves' disease had over 5 years of antithyroid drugs and persistent TSH receptor antibodies. Overall study results and limits: A greater number of public clonotypes (about 3,000) was shared by persistent patients than by new patients (around 970). When disease was persistent, TRBV28, TRBJ1-2 and TRBJ2-5 were the favored segments.

The CDR3 sequence is 12 residues long. Germline values: CDR1 MNHEY, CDR2 SMNVEV (reference sequence). V was trimmed by 9 bases and J by 3 bases, leaving 9 bases between them. Time point: persistent/refractory GD, antithyroid drugs over 5 years with positive TRAb. The authors made the TCR library using RNA they extracted from PBMCs. This clonotype was recorded many times. The antigen is undetermined. CDR3-region Arm-PCR and iRepertoire HTBI primers produced the TCR beta libraries. In the study's own analysis: Identified across the samples were fewer than 70 TRBV segments and about 15 TRBJ segments. TCRdb reprocessed the multiplex PCR reads with MiXCR, giving one entry per CDR3 protein. These V and J calls derive from TCRdb rather than the authors' analysis. The data show about 470,000 distinct CDR3 sequences, 20% to 25% seen once.

This sequence joins TRBV27 and TRBJ1-5; tentatively, D is TRBD1 (6 bases). The sample here was peripheral blood mononuclear cells (PBMCs), taken when the disease was refractory, from a patient treated with antithyroid drugs. The receptor comes from a female donor with Graves disease. The CDR3 is CASGGHNQPQHF. In nucleotides, the CDR3 is TGTGCCAGTGGGGGCCACAATCAGCCCCAGCATTTT.